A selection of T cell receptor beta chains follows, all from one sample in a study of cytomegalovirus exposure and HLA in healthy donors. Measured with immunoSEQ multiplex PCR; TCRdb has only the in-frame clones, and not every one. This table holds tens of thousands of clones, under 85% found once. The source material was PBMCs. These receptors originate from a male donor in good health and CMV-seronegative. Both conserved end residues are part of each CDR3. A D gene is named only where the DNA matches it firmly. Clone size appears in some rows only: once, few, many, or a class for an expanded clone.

TGTGCAAGTCGCTTGGGGAGCACTGAAGCTTTCTTT CASRLGSTEAFF NA TRBJ1-1 TRBV12-2 NA
TGCGCCAGCAGCCAAGATCCGCACCCGGACACTGAAGCTTTCTTT CASSQDPHPDTEAFF NA TRBJ1-1 TRBV4-1 NA
TGTTCCAGCAGCAATACCCGGGACAAGTACCCCATGAACACTGAAGCTTTCTTT CSSSNTRDKYPMNTEAFF NA TRBJ1-1 TRBV7-9 NA
TGTGCCAGCAGTGAAGGAATTGCGGGAGGGCCGGCCGGGGAGCTGTTTTTT CASSEGIAGGPAGELFF TRBD2 TRBJ2-2 TRBV2 few
TGTGCCAGCAGCTGGGGACAGGGAACCTACGAGCAGTACTTC CASSWGQGTYEQYF TRBD1 TRBJ2-7 TRBV5-5 NA
TGCTCCCTAGGCCGCAGAGAGACCCAGTACTTC CSLGRRETQYF NA TRBJ2-5 TRBV20-1 NA
TGTGCCAGCAGCGCCAATTACAATGAGCAGTTCTTC CASSANYNEQFF NA TRBJ2-1 TRBV9 NA
TGTGCCAGCAGCTTCACACCCCCAGATACGCAGTATTTT CASSFTPPDTQYF NA TRBJ2-3 TRBV11-1 NA
TGTGCCAGCAGGGGGGACAGGAACGTCTATAATTCACCCCTCCACTTT CASRGDRNVYNSPLHF TRBD1 TRBJ1-6 TRBV2 NA
TGTGCCAGCAGCTTTAGTGGGAGCAGAAGGGAAGAGACCCAGTACTTC CASSFSGSRREETQYF NA TRBJ2-5 TRBV5-6 NA
TGCGCCAGCAGTGAGAATAATTCACCCCTCCACTTT CASSENNSPLHF NA TRBJ1-6 TRBV5-1 NA
TGCGCCAGCAGCCAAGATATAACAGACTCTGGAAACACCATATATTTT CASSQDITDSGNTIYF NA TRBJ1-3 TRBV4-3 NA
TGCGCCAGCAGCTTCGGACAGGGACCCTATGGCTACACCTTC CASSFGQGPYGYTF TRBD1 TRBJ1-2 TRBV5-1 once
TGTGCCAGCAGTCGGACCTCCGGGACTAGCGTGTATGTCTACGAGCAGTACTTC CASSRTSGTSVYVYEQYF TRBD2 TRBJ2-7 TRBV27 few
TGTGCCAGCAGCACAAGTTTCGGGCAGGGGAATGGGGCCAACGTCCTGACTTTC CASSTSFGQGNGANVLTF NA TRBJ2-6 TRBV7-9 NA
TGTGCCAGTACGACAGGGGGTCAGCCCCAGCATTTT CASTTGGQPQHF TRBD1 TRBJ1-5 TRBV28 NA
TGCGCCAGCAGCTTTAGTCCCACAGGGCTTCTTGCCCAGCCAACTAATGAAAAACTGTTTTTT CASSFSPTGLLAQPTNEKLFF NA TRBJ1-4 TRBV5-1 NA
TGTGCCACCACCGCCGGGACAGGGGTTGGAACTGAAGCTTTCTTT CATTAGTGVGTEAFF TRBD1 TRBJ1-1 TRBV15 NA
TGTGCCAGCAGCTTAGCGATCAGGGGTGGCACTGAAGCTTTCTTT CASSLAIRGGTEAFF NA TRBJ1-1 TRBV7-2 NA
TGTGCCAGTAGTATCGGGACTAGCGGGAAGGGGACCCAGTACTTC CASSIGTSGKGTQYF TRBD2 TRBJ2-5 TRBV19 NA
TGCAGCGTTGAAGAGGGGACACGGTCCACAGATACGCAGTATTTT CSVEEGTRSTDTQYF NA TRBJ2-3 TRBV29-1 NA
TGCGCCAGCAGCTTGGCACGCCAGTCCAATGAGCAGTTCTTC CASSLARQSNEQFF NA TRBJ2-1 TRBV5-1 few
TGTGCCAGCACCCTCCTAATTGCTAGCTACAATGAGCAGTTCTTC CASTLLIASYNEQFF NA TRBJ2-1 TRBV7-2 NA
TGTGCCAGCAGCCTCGGACAGCTAGCTAACTATGGCTACACCTTC CASSLGQLANYGYTF NA TRBJ1-2 TRBV6-6 NA
TGCGCCAGCAGCCAAGTGGGGACAGGGGTAAATGAGCAGTTCTTC CASSQVGTGVNEQFF TRBD1 TRBJ2-1 TRBV4-3 NA
TGTGCCAGTAGTCCCGGGACAGGGAACTATGGCTACACCTTC CASSPGTGNYGYTF TRBD1 TRBJ1-2 TRBV19 few
TGTGCCAGCAGTTCCCCCAGGCTTGGCTACACCTTC CASSSPRLGYTF NA TRBJ1-2 TRBV6-5 NA
TGTGCCAGTAGTTATCGCCCGGGGAACACTGAAGCTTTCTTT CASSYRPGNTEAFF NA TRBJ1-1 TRBV19 NA
TGTGCCAGCAGTTCCCCCCCTAGCGGCTCCTACAATGAGCAGTTCTTC CASSSPPSGSYNEQFF TRBD2 TRBJ2-1 TRBV28 NA
TGCAGCGTTGTCAGGACAGATAGAGCTTTCTTT CSVVRTDRAFF NA TRBJ1-1 TRBV29-1 few
TGCGCCAGCAGCCAAGATGCAGGCCCTACCTATGGCTACACCTTC CASSQDAGPTYGYTF NA TRBJ1-2 TRBV4-3 NA
TGCGCCAGCAGCCAAGGAAGCAGGCCAGGGGGTGAAAAACTGTTTTTT CASSQGSRPGGEKLFF TRBD1 TRBJ1-4 TRBV4-3 NA